These 29 T cell receptor beta chains were all obtained from the same sample, sequenced in a study of human T cells and chemical hapten exposure. TCRdb independently ran MiXCR on the RACE reads; one entry per CDR3 protein. Counted here are more than 70,000 distinct CDR3 sequences, 7.5% to 9.5% occurring once; the ten biggest clones make up around 2.6%. Time point indicated: pre-sensitization, week 0. This sample's treatment: therapeutic diphenylcyclopropenone sensitization with weekly scalp DPC. Sequencing was performed on whole blood, taken in connection with sensitization to the hapten diphenylcyclopropenone (DPC). The receptors shown here come from a man between 35 and 55 years old with alopecia areata. Some clones in this sample may be carry-over from other donors' samples.

This clonotype was seen at least ten times. This sequence joins TRBV5-8 and TRBJ1-5, with 7 bases fitting TRBD1. The J segment lost 2 bases and the V segment lost 4 bases, leaving 3 bases of the junction unmatched. The CDR3 is 14 residues long. Germline lookup yields CDR1 SGHTS and CDR2 YDEGEE. CDR3 DNA sequence: TGTGCCAGCAGCGTCGGACAGGGCAATCAGCCCCAGCATTTT. Its protein product is CASSVGQGNQPQHF. Full variable domain (rest looked up from reference TRBV5-8 and TRBJ1-5): EAGVTQSPTHLIKTRGQQATLRCSPISGHTSVYWYQQALGLGLQFLLWYDEGEERNRGNFPPRFSGRQFPNYSSELNVNALELEDSALYLCASSVGQGNQPQHFGDGTRLSIL.

In this sample, this clonotype turned up many times. The chain carries TRBV27 and TRBJ1-6, with D possibly TRBD1 on 5 matching bases. Germline V gene sequence: CDR1 MNHEY, CDR2 SMNVEV (reference sequence). The CDR3 covers 15 residues. Trimming pared 7 bases from V and 4 bases from J, leaving 14 bases between. The CDR3 is CASTPGAAYNSPLHF. The CDR3 DNA follows: TGTGCCAGCACTCCCGGGGCGGCTTATAATTCACCCCTCCACTTT.

This clonotype has at least ten counts. The gene calls are TRBV6-2 or TRBV6-3 and TRBJ2-7; D might be TRBD2 (6 bases). The CDR3 has 15 amino acids. Trimming removed 6 bases at V and 12 bases at J, with 27 bases between. Germline V gene lookup returns CDR1 MNHEY and CDR2 SVGEGT. Here the CDR3 reads CASRPHQGGVSEGYV. CDR3 nucleotide sequence: TGTGCCAGCAGACCCCACCAGGGCGGGGTCTCGGAGGGGTACGTC.

This clonotype appeared many times. The chain joins TRBV6-5 to TRBJ2-7, with 9 bases matching TRBD2. The trim removed 5 bases at V and 2 bases at J, leaving 4 bases unmatched. Per germline, CDR1 MNHEY and CDR2 SVGAGI. The CDR3 sequence is 14 residues long. CDR3 loop: CASSESGGPYEQYF. The CDR3 nucleotides read TGTGCCAGCAGTGAGAGCGGGGGGCCCTACGAGCAGTACTTC.

This clonotype has a handful of counts. The rearrangement joins TRBV6-2 or TRBV6-3 to TRBJ2-1, with 12 bases lining up with TRBD2. Germline V gene sequence: CDR1 MNHEY, CDR2 SVGEGT. V was clipped by 4 bases and J by 9 bases; unmatched bases: 7. The CDR3 is made up of 15 amino acids. This chain's CDR3 is CASSSGLAGSREQFF. The CDR3 nucleotides read TGTGCCAGCAGTTCCGGACTAGCGGGGTCCCGTGAGCAGTTCTTC.

The table lists this clonotype with a few counts. The chain recombines TRBV21-1 with TRBJ2-4; the table's D gene call, TRBD1, was not cross checked with the DNA. TRBV21-1 is a pseudogene segment. This CDR3 contains 14 residues. CDR3 in amino acids: CASSKDSPGNIQYF. Here the CDR3 DNA reads TGTGCCAGCAGCAAGGACAGCCCGGGAAACATTCAGTACTTC.

The genes are TRBV27 and TRBJ2-2; 10 bases line up with TRBD1. Per the germline V gene, CDR1 is MNHEY and CDR2 is SMNVEV (reference sequence). J lost 5 bases, V lost 5 bases, and 8 bases had no gene match. The CDR3 is 16 residues long. CDR3 in amino acids: CASSPHGTGDTGELFF. The CDR3 nucleotides read TGTGCCAGCAGTCCACACGGGACAGGGGATACCGGGGAGCTGTTTTTT.

The chain has TRBV7-2 and TRBJ2-1; D possibly corresponds to TRBD2 (6 bases). Germline loops: CDR1 SGHTA, CDR2 FQGNSA. Between the trimmed V and J ends, which lost 3 bases and 5 bases, there was a span of 11 bases. The CDR3 runs to 14 residues. CDR3: CASSLRWEDNEQFF. Written as DNA, the CDR3 is TGTGCCAGCAGCTTGAGGTGGGAGGACAATGAGCAGTTCTTC. Full variable domain (outside the CDR3, taken from reference TRBV7-2 and TRBJ2-1): GAGVSQSPSNKVTEKGKDVELRCDPISGHTALYWYRQSLGQGLEFLIYFQGNSAPDKSGLPSDRFSAERTGGSVSTLTIQRTQQEDSAVYLCASSLRWEDNEQFFGPGTRLTVL.

The table lists this clonotype with a few counts. This chain links TRBV10-3 with TRBJ2-7; TRBD1 is a possible D gene (6 bases). Trimming shortened V by 4 bases and J by 6 bases, and 22 bases separated the two germline ends. The germline CDR1 and CDR2 sequences are ENHRY and SYGVKD. The CDR3 runs 16 residues. The CDR3 region is CAISVTPGTSGLEQYF. CDR3 nucleotide sequence: TGTGCCATCAGTGTCACGCCCGGGACATCGGGCCTCGAGCAGTACTTC.

The rearrangement uses TRBV6-2 or TRBV6-3 and TRBJ2-1; 7 nucleotides agree with TRBD1. Germline CDR1 reads MNHEY; CDR2 reads SVGEGT. The CDR3 length is 13 residues. The J segment lost 7 bases and the V segment lost 2 bases, leaving 2 bases of the junction unmatched. The DNA for the CDR3 is TGTGCCAGCAGTTACCCGGGACAGAATGAGCAGTTCTTC. Translation gives CASSYPGQNEQFF.

A few counts support this clonotype. The V call is TRBV24-1, the J call TRBJ2-1, with 11 nucleotides matching TRBD2. Germline V gene data show CDR1 as KGHDR and CDR2 as SFDVKD. This CDR3 is 16 amino acids long. The trim removed 4 bases at V and 7 bases at J, leaving 8 bases unmatched. The DNA for the CDR3 is TGTGCCACCAGTGACACCACTAGCGGGAGAAATAATGAGCAGTTCTTC. Encoded protein: CATSDTTSGRNNEQFF.

Many counts were recorded for this clonotype. CDR3 sequence: CASSLFSGLASADTQYF. The CDR3 DNA reads TGTGCCAGCAGCTTATTTTCGGGACTAGCGTCGGCAGATACGCAGTATTTT. The chain joins TRBV11-2 to TRBJ2-3; 10 nucleotides agree with TRBD2. The germline V gene encodes CDR1 SGHAT and CDR2 FQNNGV. This CDR3 has 17 residues. Germline trimming cut 2 bases from V and 4 bases from J; bases unmatched to any gene: 9.

This clonotype appeared many times. The V gene is TRBV7-6, the J gene TRBJ2-5; D perhaps matches TRBD1 (5 bases). From germline, CDR1 is SGHVS and CDR2 FNYEAQ. Trimming removed 5 bases at V and 1 base at J, with 14 bases between. This CDR3 region has 15 residues. The CDR3 is CASSRMVGAQETQYF. CDR3 sequence (DNA): TGTGCCAGCAGCCGTATGGTTGGGGCCCAAGAGACCCAGTACTTC.

This clonotype was seen many times. The chain links TRBV29-1 to TRBJ2-7, with a possible D match to TRBD2 (6 bases). The V gene lost 4 bases and the J gene lost 2 bases, with 15 bases spanning the gap. This CDR3 spans 14 amino acids. Germline V CDR1 and CDR2: SQVTM, ANQGSEA. The CDR3, as DNA: TGCAGCGTTGTGTGGGGGGACGGACCCTACGAGCAGTACGTC. This translates into CSVVWGDGPYEQYV.

This clonotype showed up just a few times. The chain couples TRBV19 to TRBJ1-4; D is undetermined. The CDR3 sequence is 15 residues long. V gave up 2 bases and J gave up 8 bases, with 15 bases separating them. The germline V gene has CDR1 LNHDA and CDR2 SQIVND (reference sequence). DNA of the CDR3: TGTGCCAGTAGTATAACCGCCACCTGGAGGGAAAAACTGTTTTTT. Amino acids: CASSITATWREKLFF.

This clonotype showed up many times. The chain is built from TRBV6-2 or TRBV6-3 and TRBJ1-1; D uncertain. The CDR3 covers 12 residues. Germline assignment: CDR1 MNHEY and CDR2 SVGEGT. The V end lost 5 bases, the J end lost 8 bases, and 12 bases lay between the germline ends. The CDR3 bases are TGTGCCAGCAGTCGAAGCGGACGGGAAGCTTTCTTT. This gives the protein CASSRSGREAFF.

This clonotype was seen at least ten times. The rearrangement links TRBV28 to TRBJ2-6; 8 bases map to TRBD1. The CDR3 is made up of 16 amino acids. The J segment lost 5 bases and the V segment lost 6 bases, leaving 9 bases of the junction unmatched. Germline V CDR1 and CDR2: MDHEN, SYDVKM. CDR3 in amino acids: CASSSQGAGRANVLTF. The CDR3, as DNA: TGTGCCAGCAGCTCTCAGGGGGCCGGGAGGGCCAACGTCCTGACTTTC.

The gene calls are TRBV24-1 and TRBJ2-1; 7 positions match TRBD1. The germline V gene has CDR1 KGHDR and CDR2 SFDVKD. The CDR3 extends over 15 amino acids. The J segment lost 5 bases and the V segment lost 4 bases, leaving 7 bases of the junction unmatched. CDR3 region: CATSESGTENNEQFF. Written as DNA, the CDR3 is TGTGCCACCAGTGAGTCCGGGACAGAAAACAATGAGCAGTTCTTC.

The chain uses TRBV29-1 and TRBJ2-1; D is possibly TRBD2 (6 bases). CDR3 length: 14 residues. V was shortened by 3 bases and J by 3 bases, with 12 bases between the two germline ends. Germline loops: CDR1 SQVTM, CDR2 ANQGSEA. CDR3 protein: CSVDSSGLYNEQFF. The DNA for the CDR3 is TGCAGCGTTGATAGTAGCGGACTCTACAATGAGCAGTTCTTC.

This clonotype was detected a few times. The chain has TRBV25-1 and TRBJ2-6, with 8 bases matching TRBD1. CDR3 size: 17 residues. Germline lookup yields CDR1 MGHDK and CDR2 SYGVNS. V was pared by 4 bases and J by 0 bases, with 5 bases of the junction left unmatched. The CDR3 DNA is TGTGCCAGCAGTGGACAGGGGTCCCTCTCTGGGGCCAACGTCCTGACTTTC. Translation gives CASSGQGSLSGANVLTF.

This clonotype was counted ten times or more. The chain is built from TRBV14 and TRBJ2-1; TRBD2 matches at 7 bases. This CDR3 has 14 amino acids. With V trimmed by 0 bases and J by 9 bases, 5 bases remained unmatched. Germline V gene sequence: CDR1 SGHDN, CDR2 FVKESK. The CDR3 bases are TGTGCCAGCAGCCAAGAACTAGCGAGCACTGAGCAGTTCTTC. Protein: CASSQELASTEQFF.

This clonotype showed up just a few times. This chain joins TRBV27 and TRBJ1-4, with D possibly being TRBD1 (6 bases). The CDR3 totals 17 residues. V shed 8 bases and J shed 3 bases, with 22 bases lying between them. Germline-derived CDR1 and CDR2 are MNHEY and SMNVEV (reference sequence). The CDR3 loop is CASQKISGVLPNEKLFF. In DNA form, the CDR3 reads TGTGCCAGCCAGAAAATCTCAGGGGTTCTTCCTAATGAAAAACTGTTTTTT.

This clonotype was recorded at least ten times. The chain carries TRBV13 and TRBJ1-1; tentative D call: TRBD1 (6 bases). The V gene's germline CDR1 is PRHDT and CDR2 FYEKMQ (reference sequence). The V end lost 3 bases, the J end lost 6 bases, and 14 bases lay between the germline ends. CDR3 length: 14 amino acids. The CDR3 loop reads CASSLGASVSEAFF. As DNA, the CDR3 is TGTGCCAGCAGCTTGGGGGCCTCCGTTTCTGAAGCTTTCTTT.

Ten or more counts support this clonotype. The chain is built from TRBV29-1 and TRBJ2-7; 11 nucleotides line up with TRBD1. This CDR3 spans 14 amino acids. The junction had 5 bases not matched to a gene; V was cut back by 5 bases and J by 2 bases. Germline V gives CDR1 SQVTM, CDR2 ANQGSEA. CDR3 in amino acids: CSVRGTGGTYEQYF. The DNA for the CDR3 is TGCAGCGTTCGAGGGACAGGGGGAACCTACGAGCAGTACTTC.

This clonotype has a count of ten or more. V is TRBV29-1 and J is TRBJ2-5; D remains unclear. The V gene lost 0 bases and the J gene lost 4 bases, with 12 bases spanning the gap. There are 14 residues in the CDR3. Germline V lookup: CDR1 SQVTM, CDR2 ANQGSEA. In nucleotides, the CDR3 is TGCAGCGTTGAAGAGCCCCTAGTACGAGAGACCCAGTACTTC. It yields the protein CSVEEPLVRETQYF.

A note on this clonotype: With a much larger clone just one base away, this may be a read error. The rearrangement uses TRBV29-1 and TRBJ1-3, with D perhaps matching TRBD1 (6 bases). Germline values: CDR1 SQVTM, CDR2 ANQGSEA. The CDR3 has 15 residues. The V and J ends lost 3 bases and 3 bases respectively, with 15 bases between them. CDR3 bases: TGCAGCGTTGATGTGGGGGGGCGAGATGGAAACACCATATATTTT. Translation gives CSVDVGGRDGNTIYF.

This clonotype was recorded a few times. This chain links TRBV28 with TRBJ2-5; D remains ambiguous. The CDR3 covers 11 residues. CDR1 and CDR2 from the germline V gene are MDHEN and SYDVKM. The ends were cut back, 8 bases at V and 4 bases at J, with 8 bases in the middle. CDR3 sequence reads: CASAVIETQYF. The CDR3 bases are TGTGCCAGCGCGGTGATAGAGACCCAGTACTTC.

The rearrangement joins TRBV5-1 to TRBJ2-2, with D possibly TRBD2 on 5 matching bases. The germline CDR1 and CDR2 sequences are SGHRS and YFSETQ. With 4 bases removed from V and 3 bases from J, the gap between germline ends came to 13 bases. CDR3 length: 15 amino acids. DNA for the CDR3: TGCGCCAGCAGCCCCCGGGGAGCCTACACCGGGGAGCTGTTTTTT. Translating gives CASSPRGAYTGELFF.

This clonotype showed up just a few times. The genes are TRBV20-1 and TRBJ2-7; D call uncertain. Trimming removed 0 bases at V and 1 base at J, with 10 bases between. The CDR3 is made up of 14 amino acids. Germline values: CDR1 DFQATT, CDR2 SNEGSKA (reference sequence). The CDR3 coding sequence is TGCAGTGCTAGAGACCGACAAGGATCCTACGAGCAGTACTTC. Its translation is CSARDRQGSYEQYF.